The count of the clone carrying this TCR beta chain is one. In the authors' methods: Reference gene primer amplification in the assay estimated nucleated cell counts. The protocol was immunoSEQ multiplex PCR, while the TCRdb copy is restricted to in-frame clones and leaves out a portion. V and J calls and clone size follow that table, whereas D and trimming were derived from the DNA. The sample consists of about 260,000 clones, 87% of them appearing once. Germline V gene lookup returns CDR1 MNHEY and CDR2 SVGAGI. V was cut by 7 bases and J by 3 bases, with 12 bases left in between. The CDR3 has 14 amino acids. The entry originates in a study of blood T cell repertoires in COVID-19. Study at large: Samples came from the United States, Italy and Spain, spanning acute and convalescent COVID-19.

J is TRBJ2-2 and V is TRBV6-5, with a possible D match to TRBD1 (5 bases). The origin of this receptor is a woman in her forties or fifties with acute or convalescent COVID-19. The sample was peripheral blood. The CDR3 is CASKRQTYTGELFF. The CDR3 DNA is TGTGCCAGCAAGCGACAGACCTACACCGGGGAGCTGTTTTTT.